Listed below are T cell receptor beta chains from one sample, sequenced in a study of T-cell reconstitution after alpha-beta-depleted transplantation in children. TCRdb independently ran MiXCR on the PCR reads; one entry per CDR3 protein. The sample contains 600,000 to 700,000 distinct CDR3 sequences, under 15% of which appear only once. The sequences come from PBMCs, collected before TCRalphabeta/CD19-depleted stem cell transplant. These receptors were taken from a girl aged 2 to 10 with congenital amegakaryocytic thrombocytopenia, due to receive a stem cell transplant. Each CDR3 is given with its conserved first and last residue. The D gene is left open where the match is weak. Some rows mark clone size as missing; the rest say once, few, many or name a class of expanded clone.

clone_size | j_call | v_call | d_call | cdr3_aa | cdr3_nt
few | TRBJ1-1 | TRBV3-1 | TRBD1 | CASSPDRVPSWAFF | TGTGCCAGCAGCCCCGACAGGGTACCATCGTGGGCTTTCTTT
NA | TRBJ2-1 | TRBV20-1 | TRBD2 | CSARERGRADNEQFF | TGCAGTGCTAGAGAGCGCGGGAGGGCCGACAATGAGCAGTTCTTC
many | TRBJ2-5 | TRBV5-1 | NA | CASSLSSAQETQYF | TGCGCCAGCAGCTTGTCGTCTGCCCAAGAGACCCAGTACTTC
many | TRBJ2-1 | TRBV5-1 | TRBD2 | CASGSTSGPSYNEQFF | TGCGCCAGCGGATCGACTAGCGGACCGTCCTACAATGAGCAGTTCTTC
few | TRBJ2-5 | TRBV5-1 | TRBD1 | CASSQGQGVLRETQYF | TGCGCCAGCAGCCAAGGACAGGGGGTACTCCGAGAGACCCAGTACTTC
many | TRBJ2-5 | TRBV7-9 | TRBD2 | CASSLASGREAQYF | TGTGCCAGCAGCTTAGCTAGCGGGAGAGAGGCCCAGTACTTC
NA | TRBJ2-1 | TRBV11-2 | NA | CASSMSGGNEQFF | TGTGCCAGCAGCATGTCTGGGGGGAATGAGCAGTTCTTC
few | TRBJ1-3 | TRBV20-1 | NA | CSAREEGTGVTIYF | TGCAGTGCTAGAGAGGAGGGGACGGGGGTCACCATATATTTT
few | TRBJ1-1 | TRBV5-1 | TRBD1 | CASSLRDRSAEAFF | TGCGCCAGCAGCCTCCGGGACAGGAGTGCTGAAGCTTTCTTT
NA | TRBJ2-1 | TRBV12-3/TRBV12-4 | TRBD2 | CASSPSGSGYNEQFF | TGTGCCAGCAGTCCTAGCGGGAGCGGCTACAATGAGCAGTTCTTC
NA | TRBJ2-7 | TRBV30 | TRBD2 | CAWSDGVGRGEQYF | TGTGCCTGGAGTGACGGAGTTGGGAGGGGCGAGCAGTACTTC
few | TRBJ1-1 | TRBV10-3 | NA | CAISDQAVAEAFF | TGTGCCATCAGTGATCAGGCGGTGGCTGAAGCTTTCTTT
many | TRBJ2-1 | TRBV12-5 | TRBD2 | CASGFAYSGTGWQFF | TGTGCTAGTGGTTTTGCCTATAGCGGGACTGGGTGGCAGTTCTTC
many | TRBJ1-1 | TRBV12-3/TRBV12-4 | NA | CASITQMNTEAFF | TGTGCCAGCATCACACAGATGAACACTGAAGCTTTCTTT
NA | TRBJ2-5 | TRBV29-1 | TRBD2 | CSVGTTQETQYF | TGCAGCGTAGGGACTACTCAAGAGACCCAGTACTTC
NA | TRBJ2-5 | TRBV29-1 | TRBD1 | CSVEGTETTGKGTQYF | TGCAGCGTTGAAGGCACCGAGACGACAGGGAAGGGGACCCAGTACTTC
many | TRBJ1-2 | TRBV7-3 | TRBD1 | CASSLTGQGDRGYTF | TGTGCCAGCAGCTTAACGGGACAGGGTGACAGGGGCTACACCTTC
NA | TRBJ2-7 | TRBV2 | TRBD2 | CASSRGGTNEQYF | TGTGCCAGCAGCCGTGGGGGGACTAACGAGCAGTACTTC
many | TRBJ2-5 | TRBV29-1 | NA | CSAGDFRQETQYF | TGCAGCGCTGGGGACTTTCGGCAAGAGACCCAGTACTTC
many | TRBJ1-6 | TRBV5-1 | NA | CASSLPDSPLHF | TGCGCCAGCAGCTTGCCGGATTCACCCCTCCACTTT
NA | TRBJ2-2 | TRBV28 | NA | CASSPAAGGITGELFF | TGTGCCAGCAGTCCCGCGGCGGGCGGAATCACCGGGGAGCTGTTTTTT
NA | TRBJ2-7 | TRBV12-3/TRBV12-4 | TRBD1 | CASSLDRDRHEQYF | TGTGCCAGCAGTTTGGACAGGGATCGACATGAGCAGTACTTC
few | TRBJ2-7 | TRBV3-1 | NA | CASSHPGGPYEQYF | TGTGCCAGCAGCCACCCAGGAGGGCCTTACGAGCAGTACTTC